This TCR beta chain came from a study of technical replicates of blood from several donors. V was pared by 3 bases and J by 4 bases, with 5 bases of the junction left unmatched. Germline V gives CDR1 MNHNS, CDR2 SASEGT. The CDR3 runs 17 residues. Only in-frame clones appear in the TCRdb table, and some are missing; sequencing was by immunoSEQ multiplex PCR. The table lists tens of thousands of clones, just over 90% of them singletons. Sequencing was carried out using T cells isolated from PBMCs. The genes are TRBV6-1 and TRBJ2-1, with 14 bases aligning to TRBD2. The TCR comes from a human donor in good health. The CDR3: CASSDGLAGGRYNEQFF. The CDR3 nucleotides read TGTGCCAGCAGTGACGGACTAGCGGGGGGCCGATACAATGAGCAGTTCTTC.